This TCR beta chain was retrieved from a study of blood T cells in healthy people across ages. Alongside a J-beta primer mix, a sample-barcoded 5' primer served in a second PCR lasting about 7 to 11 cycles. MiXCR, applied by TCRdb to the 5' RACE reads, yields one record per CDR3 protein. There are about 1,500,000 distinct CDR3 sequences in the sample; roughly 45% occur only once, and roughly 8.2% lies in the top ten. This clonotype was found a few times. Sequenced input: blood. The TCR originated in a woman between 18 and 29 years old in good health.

CDR3 sequence reads: CSVEAAATGVTYEQYF. The CDR3 DNA reads TGCAGCGTTGAAGCTGCAGCGACAGGGGTGACCTACGAGCAGTACTTC. J is TRBJ2-7 and V is TRBV29-1; 8 bases fit TRBD1. This CDR3 is built from 16 residues. V lost 1 base to trimming and J lost 2 bases; unmatched junction nucleotides: 10. Per germline, CDR1 SQVTM and CDR2 ANQGSEA.